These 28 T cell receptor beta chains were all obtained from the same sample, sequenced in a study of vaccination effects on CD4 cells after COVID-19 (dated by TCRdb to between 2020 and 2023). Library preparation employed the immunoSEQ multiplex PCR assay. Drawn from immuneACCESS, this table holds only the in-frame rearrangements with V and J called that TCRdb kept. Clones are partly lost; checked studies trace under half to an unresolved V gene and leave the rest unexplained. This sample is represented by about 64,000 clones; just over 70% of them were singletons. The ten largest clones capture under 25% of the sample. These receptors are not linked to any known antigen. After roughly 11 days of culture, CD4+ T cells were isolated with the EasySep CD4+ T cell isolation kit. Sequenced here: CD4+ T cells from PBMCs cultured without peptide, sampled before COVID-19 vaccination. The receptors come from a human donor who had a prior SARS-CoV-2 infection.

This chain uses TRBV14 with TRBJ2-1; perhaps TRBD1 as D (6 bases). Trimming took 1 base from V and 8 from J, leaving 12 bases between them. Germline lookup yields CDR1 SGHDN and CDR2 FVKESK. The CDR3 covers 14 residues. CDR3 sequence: CASSQVLRGDEQFF. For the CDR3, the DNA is TGTGCCAGCAGCCAAGTTCTCAGGGGCGATGAGCAGTTCTTC.

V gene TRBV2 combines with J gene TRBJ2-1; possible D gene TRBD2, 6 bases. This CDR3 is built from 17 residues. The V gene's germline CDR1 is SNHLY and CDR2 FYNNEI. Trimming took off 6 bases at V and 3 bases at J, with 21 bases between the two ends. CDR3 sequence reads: CASRKRKGGIGYNEQFF. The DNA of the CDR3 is TGTGCCAGCAGAAAAAGAAAGGGAGGTATTGGCTACAATGAGCAGTTCTTC. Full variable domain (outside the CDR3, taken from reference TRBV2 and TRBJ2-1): EPEVTQTPSHQVTQMGQEVILRCVPISNHLYFYWYRQILGQKVEFLVSFYNNEISEKSEIFDDQFSVERPDGSNFTLKIRSTKLEDSAMYFCASRKRKGGIGYNEQFFGPGTRLTVL.

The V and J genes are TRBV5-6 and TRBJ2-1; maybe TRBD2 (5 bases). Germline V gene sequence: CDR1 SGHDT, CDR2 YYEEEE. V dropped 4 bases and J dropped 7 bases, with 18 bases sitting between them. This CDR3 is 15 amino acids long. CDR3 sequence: CASSEGLILGNEQFF. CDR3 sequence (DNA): TGTGCCAGCAGCGAAGGACTCATCTTGGGGAATGAGCAGTTCTTC.

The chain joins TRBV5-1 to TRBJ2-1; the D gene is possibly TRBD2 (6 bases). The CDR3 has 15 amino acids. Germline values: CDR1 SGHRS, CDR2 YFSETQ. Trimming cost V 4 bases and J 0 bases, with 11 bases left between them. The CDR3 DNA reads TGCGCCAGCAGCCTGACTAGTTCCTCCTACAATGAGCAGTTCTTC. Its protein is CASSLTSSSYNEQFF. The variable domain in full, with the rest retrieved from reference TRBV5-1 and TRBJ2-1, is KAGVTQTPRYLIKTRGQQVTLSCSPISGHRSVSWYQQTPGQGLQFLFEYFSETQRNKGNFPGRFSGRQFSNSRSEMNVSTLELGDSALYLCASSLTSSSYNEQFFGPGTRLTVL.

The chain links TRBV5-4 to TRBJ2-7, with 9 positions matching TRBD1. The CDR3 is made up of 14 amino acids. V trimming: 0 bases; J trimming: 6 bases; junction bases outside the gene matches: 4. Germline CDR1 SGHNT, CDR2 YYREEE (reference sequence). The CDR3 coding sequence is TGTGCCAGCAGCTTGGCGGGACAGGGCAGCGAGCAGTACTTC. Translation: CASSLAGQGSEQYF.

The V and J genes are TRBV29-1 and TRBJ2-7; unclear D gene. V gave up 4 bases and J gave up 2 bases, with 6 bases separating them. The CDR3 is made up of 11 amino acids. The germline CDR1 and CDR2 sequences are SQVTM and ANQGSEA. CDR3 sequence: CSVGNTYEQYF. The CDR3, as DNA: TGCAGCGTTGGCAATACCTACGAGCAGTACTTC.

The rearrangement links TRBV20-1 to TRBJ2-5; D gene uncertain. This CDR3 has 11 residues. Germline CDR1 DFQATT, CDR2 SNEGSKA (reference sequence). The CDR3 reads CSPQALETQYF. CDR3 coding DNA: TGCAGCCCGCAAGCTCTTGAGACCCAGTACTTC.

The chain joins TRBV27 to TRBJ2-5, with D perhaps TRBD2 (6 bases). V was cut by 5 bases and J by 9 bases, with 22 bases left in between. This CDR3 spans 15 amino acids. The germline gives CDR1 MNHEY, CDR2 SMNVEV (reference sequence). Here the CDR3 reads CASSIDQWGRWAQYF. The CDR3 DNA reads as TGTGCCAGCAGTATAGACCAGTGGGGGAGGTGGGCCCAGTACTTC.

DNA for the CDR3: TGTGCCAGCAGTTTCGCTAGCGGGGTCTCCTACGAGCAGTACTTC. This sequence encodes CASSFASGVSYEQYF. This sequence joins TRBV28 and TRBJ2-7, with TRBD2 matching over 9 bases. Trimming at V came to 3 bases and at J to 0 bases, leaving 3 bases not matched to a gene. CDR1 and CDR2 (germline): MDHEN, SYDVKM. CDR3 size: 15 residues.

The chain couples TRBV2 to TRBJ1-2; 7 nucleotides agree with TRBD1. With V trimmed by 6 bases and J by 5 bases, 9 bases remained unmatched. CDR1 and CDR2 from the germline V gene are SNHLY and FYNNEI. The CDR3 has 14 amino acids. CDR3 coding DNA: TGTGCCAGCAGCCTGACAGGGTCGAGGTATGGCTACACCTTC. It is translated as CASSLTGSRYGYTF.

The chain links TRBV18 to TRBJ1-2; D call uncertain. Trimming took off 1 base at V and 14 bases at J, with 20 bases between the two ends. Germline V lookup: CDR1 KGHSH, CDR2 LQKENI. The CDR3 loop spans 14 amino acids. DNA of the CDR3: TGTGCCAGCTCACCACTTCCCGTGAACGGAGGTAAAACCTTC. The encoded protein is CASSPLPVNGGKTF.

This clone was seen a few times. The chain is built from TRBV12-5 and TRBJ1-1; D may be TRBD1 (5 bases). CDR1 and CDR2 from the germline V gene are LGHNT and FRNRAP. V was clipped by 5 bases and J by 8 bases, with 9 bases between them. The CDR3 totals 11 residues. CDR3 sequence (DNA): TGTGCTAGTGGTAACCGGGACGAAGCTTTCTTT. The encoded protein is CASGNRDEAFF.

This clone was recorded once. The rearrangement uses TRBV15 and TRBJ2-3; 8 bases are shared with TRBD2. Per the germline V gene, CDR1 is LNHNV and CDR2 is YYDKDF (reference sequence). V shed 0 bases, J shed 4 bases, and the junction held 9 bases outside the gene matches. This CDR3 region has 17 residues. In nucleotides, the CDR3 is TGTGCCACCAGCAGAGATCGAGGGACTAGGAAGCCAGATACGCAGTATTTT. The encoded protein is CATSRDRGTRKPDTQYF.

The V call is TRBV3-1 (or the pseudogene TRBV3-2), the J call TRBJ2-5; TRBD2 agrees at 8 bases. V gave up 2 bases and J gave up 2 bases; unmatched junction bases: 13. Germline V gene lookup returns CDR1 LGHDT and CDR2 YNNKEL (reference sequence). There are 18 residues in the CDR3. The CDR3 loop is CASSQWGGSGKPQETQYF. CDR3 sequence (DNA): TGTGCCAGCAGCCAATGGGGGGGTAGCGGGAAACCTCAAGAGACCCAGTACTTC.

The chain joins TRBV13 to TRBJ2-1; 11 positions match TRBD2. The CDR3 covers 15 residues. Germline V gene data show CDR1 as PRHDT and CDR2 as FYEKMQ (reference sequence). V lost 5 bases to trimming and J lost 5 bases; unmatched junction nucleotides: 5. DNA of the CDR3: TGTGCCAGCAGCACCACACTAGCGGGGGACAATGAGCAGTTCTTC. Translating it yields CASSTTLAGDNEQFF.

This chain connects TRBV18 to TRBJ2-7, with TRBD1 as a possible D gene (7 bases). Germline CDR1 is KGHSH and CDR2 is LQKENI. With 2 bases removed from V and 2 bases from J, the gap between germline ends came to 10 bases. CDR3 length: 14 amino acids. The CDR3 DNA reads TGTGCCAGCTCACCAACAGGGGAGGCCTACGAGCAGTACTTC. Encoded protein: CASSPTGEAYEQYF.

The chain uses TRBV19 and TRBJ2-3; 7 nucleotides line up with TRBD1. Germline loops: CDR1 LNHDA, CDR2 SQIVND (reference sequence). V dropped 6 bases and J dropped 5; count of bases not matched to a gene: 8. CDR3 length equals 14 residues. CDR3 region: CASSPQGWVDTQYF. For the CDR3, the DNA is TGTGCCAGTAGCCCACAGGGGTGGGTAGATACGCAGTATTTT. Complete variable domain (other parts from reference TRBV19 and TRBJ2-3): DGGITQSPKYLFRKEGQNVTLSCEQNLNHDAMYWYRQDPGQGLRLIYYSQIVNDFQKGDIAEGYSVSREKKESFPLTVTSAQKNPTAFYLCASSPQGWVDTQYFGPGTRLTVL.

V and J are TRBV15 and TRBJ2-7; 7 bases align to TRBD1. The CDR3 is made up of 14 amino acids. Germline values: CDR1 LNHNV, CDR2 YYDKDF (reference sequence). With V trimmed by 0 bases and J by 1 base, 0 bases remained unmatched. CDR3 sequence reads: CATSRETGSYEQYF. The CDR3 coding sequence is TGTGCCACCAGCAGAGAGACAGGGTCCTACGAGCAGTACTTC.

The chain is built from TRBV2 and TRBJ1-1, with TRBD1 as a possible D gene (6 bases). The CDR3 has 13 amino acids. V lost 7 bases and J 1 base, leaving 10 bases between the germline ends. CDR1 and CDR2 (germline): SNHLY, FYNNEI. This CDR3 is CASKGEGNTEAFF. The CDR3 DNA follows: TGTGCCAGCAAGGGGGAAGGGAACACTGAAGCTTTCTTT.

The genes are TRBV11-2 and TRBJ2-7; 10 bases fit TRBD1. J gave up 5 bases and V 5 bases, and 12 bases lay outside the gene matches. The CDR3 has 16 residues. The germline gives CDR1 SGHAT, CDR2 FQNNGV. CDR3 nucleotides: TGTGCCAGCAGCACTGTCCGGGACAGGGGTTCCCACGAGCAGTACTTC. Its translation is CASSTVRDRGSHEQYF.

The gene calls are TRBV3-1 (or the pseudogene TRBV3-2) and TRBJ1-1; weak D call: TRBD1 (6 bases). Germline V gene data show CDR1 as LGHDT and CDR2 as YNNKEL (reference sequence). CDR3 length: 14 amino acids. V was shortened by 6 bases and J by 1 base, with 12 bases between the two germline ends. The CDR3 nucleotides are TGTGCCAGCAGTAGACGGGGGCAGAACACTGAAGCTTTCTTT. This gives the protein CASSRRGQNTEAFF.

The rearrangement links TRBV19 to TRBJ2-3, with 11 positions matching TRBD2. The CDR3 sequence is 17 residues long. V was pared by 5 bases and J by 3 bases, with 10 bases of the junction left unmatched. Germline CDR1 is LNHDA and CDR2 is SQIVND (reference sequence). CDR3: CASSDRRLAGLTDTQYF. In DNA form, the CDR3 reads TGTGCCAGTAGTGACCGGAGACTAGCGGGGCTTACAGATACGCAGTATTTT.

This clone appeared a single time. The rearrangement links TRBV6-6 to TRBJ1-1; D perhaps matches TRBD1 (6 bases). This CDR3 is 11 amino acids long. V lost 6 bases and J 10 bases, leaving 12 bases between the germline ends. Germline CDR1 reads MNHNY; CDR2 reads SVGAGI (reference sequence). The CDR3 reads CASSNRALAFF. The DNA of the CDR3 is TGTGCCAGCAGCAACAGGGCACTAGCTTTCTTT.

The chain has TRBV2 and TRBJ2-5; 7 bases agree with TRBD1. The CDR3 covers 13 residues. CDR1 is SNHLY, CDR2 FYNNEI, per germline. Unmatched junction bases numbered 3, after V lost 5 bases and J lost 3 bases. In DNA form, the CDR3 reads TGTGCCAGCAGTCCCGGACAGGAAGAGACCCAGTACTTC. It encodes CASSPGQEETQYF. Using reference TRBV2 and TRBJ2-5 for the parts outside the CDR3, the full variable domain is EPEVTQTPSHQVTQMGQEVILRCVPISNHLYFYWYRQILGQKVEFLVSFYNNEISEKSEIFDDQFSVERPDGSNFTLKIRSTKLEDSAMYFCASSPGQEETQYFGPGTRLLVL.

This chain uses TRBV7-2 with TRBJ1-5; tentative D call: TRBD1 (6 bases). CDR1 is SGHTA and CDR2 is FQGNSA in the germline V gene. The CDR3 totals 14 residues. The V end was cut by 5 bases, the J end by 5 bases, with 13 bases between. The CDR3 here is CASSPGGADQPQHF. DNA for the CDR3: TGTGCCAGCAGCCCGGGGGGGGCCGATCAGCCCCAGCATTTT.

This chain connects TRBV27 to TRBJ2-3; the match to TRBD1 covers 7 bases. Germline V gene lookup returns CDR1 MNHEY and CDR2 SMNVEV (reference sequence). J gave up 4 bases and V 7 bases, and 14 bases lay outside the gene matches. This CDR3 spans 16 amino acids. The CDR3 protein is CASTLRMQGVADTQYF. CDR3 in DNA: TGTGCCAGCACACTGAGGATGCAGGGGGTCGCAGATACGCAGTATTTT.

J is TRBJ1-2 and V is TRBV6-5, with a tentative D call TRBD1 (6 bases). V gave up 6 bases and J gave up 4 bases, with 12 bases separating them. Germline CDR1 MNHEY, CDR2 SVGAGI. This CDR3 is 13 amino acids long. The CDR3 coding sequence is TGTGCCAGCAGCAGAGGACAGTTCTATGGCTACACCTTC. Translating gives CASSRGQFYGYTF.

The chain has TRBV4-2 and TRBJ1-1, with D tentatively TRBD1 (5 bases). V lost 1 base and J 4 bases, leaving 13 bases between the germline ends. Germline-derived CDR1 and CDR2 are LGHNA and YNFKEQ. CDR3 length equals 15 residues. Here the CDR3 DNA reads TGTGCCAGCAGCCAAGTTGTACAGGCTGGCACTGAAGCTTTCTTT. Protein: CASSQVVQAGTEAFF.